This TCR beta chain originates from a study of siplizumab effects on memory and regulatory T cells. Germline V gene lookup returns CDR1 SGHRS and CDR2 YFSETQ. CDR3 length: 15 residues. V trimming: 0 bases; J trimming: 6 bases; junction bases outside the gene matches: 9. TCRdb's table, derived via immunoSEQ multiplex PCR, lists solely in-frame clones and lacks some. The sample has roughly 92,000 clones, approximately 93% seen once. The TCR sequence derives from a human donor in good health. The V gene is TRBV5-1, the J gene TRBJ2-7, with 7 bases aligning to TRBD2. What was sequenced was non-Treg CD4+ T cells sorted from blood. This chain's CDR3 is CASSLVTPGEGEQYF. CDR3 sequence (DNA): TGCGCCAGCAGCTTGGTCACACCCGGGGAGGGCGAGCAGTACTTC. The complete variable domain, with remaining parts taken from reference TRBV5-1 and TRBJ2-7, reads KAGVTQTPRYLIKTRGQQVTLSCSPISGHRSVSWYQQTPGQGLQFLFEYFSETQRNKGNFPGRFSGRQFSNSRSEMNVSTLELGDSALYLCASSLVTPGEGEQYFGPGTRLTVT.